The sequence of this TCR beta chain was determined in a study of CD8 T cells in Susac syndrome. Study-level background: Intravenous immunoglobulin alone or corticosteroids were being given to patients with Susac syndrome at blood draw, unless they were therapy-naive.

RNA amounts of about 0.45 to 1 ug underwent reverse transcription with random hexamers. Amplification of TCR beta CDR3 spanned 54 Vbeta and 13 Jbeta via immunoSEQ multiplex PCR. TCRdb ran MiXCR on the immunoSEQ multiplex PCR reads and lists one entry per CDR3 protein. The sample consists of about 81,000 distinct CDR3 sequences, 90% to 95% of them appearing once. CDR1 and CDR2 (germline): SGHDT, YYEEEE. The CDR3 extends over 15 amino acids. V gave up 0 bases and J gave up 4 bases; unmatched junction bases: 4. In Susac syndrome patients, recently defined diagnostic criteria for definite or probable disease were met.

Material for sequencing was CD8+ T cells from PBMCs. This receptor was taken from a human donor with Susac syndrome. This sequence joins TRBV5-6 and TRBJ1-1; 9 nucleotides line up with TRBD1. The CDR3 region is CASSLGTGVVTEAFF. In nucleotides, the CDR3 is TGTGCCAGCAGCTTGGGGACAGGGGTTGTCACTGAAGCTTTCTTT.